This TCR beta chain was observed in a study of CD8 T cells in Susac syndrome. Overall study findings and caveats: As the study acknowledged, the number of individuals who were part of its TCR sequencing and HLA analysis was relatively small.

Random hexamers primed reverse transcription of 0.5 to 1 ug RNA. Amplification of TCR beta CDR3 used immunoSEQ multiplex PCR across 54 Vbeta and 13 Jbeta. Each CDR3 protein is one row after TCRdb ran MiXCR on the immunoSEQ multiplex PCR reads. The sample includes a few hundred thousand distinct CDR3 sequences, 92% of them seen just once. Negative isolation yielded the CD8+ and CD4+ T cells, while FACS enriched the TEMRA cells. About this clonotype: Antigen unknown.

This receptor was taken from a human donor with multiple sclerosis. The sample taken for sequencing was CD8+ T cells from PBMCs.

The CDR3, as DNA: TGTGCCAGCAGTTCCGACAGGTCGGATGAAAAACTGTTTTTT. This encodes CASSSDRSDEKLFF. The rearrangement joins TRBV6-5 to TRBJ1-4, with D perhaps TRBD1 (6 bases). V lost 4 bases to trimming and J lost 6 bases, with 12 bases between them. Per germline, CDR1 MNHEY and CDR2 SVGAGI. The CDR3 is 14 residues long.